The rows below give T cell receptor beta chains drawn from one sample of a study of OX40 agonist ivuxolimab in advanced cancers. The repertoire was sequenced with immunoSEQ multiplex PCR; TCRdb's copy has only in-frame clones and lacks some. Of 55,000 to 75,000 clones in the sample, about 87% were seen once. Sequenced here: CD4+ or CD8+ T cells sorted from blood, sampled in a trial of the OX40 agonist ivuxolimab. The source is an adult with an advanced solid tumor such as melanoma, head and neck, liver or kidney cancer. The CDR3 runs from the conserved cysteine through the conserved F or W. The D gene is left open where the match is weak. The listing skips clone size in some rows; elsewhere it reads once, few, many or a size class.

13,NA,TRBJ1-1,NA,TRBV27,CASSPGPNTEAFF,TGTGCCAGCAGCCCGGGACCCAACACTGAAGCTTTCTTT
16,NA,TRBJ1-4,NA,TRBV11-2,CASTLVAGRGDEKLFF,TGTGCCAGCACCTTGGTTGCAGGGCGGGGTGATGAAAAACTGTTTTTT
13,NA,TRBJ2-3,NA,TRBV6-1,CASSESPADTQYF,TGTGCCAGCAGTGAAAGTCCGGCAGATACGCAGTATTTT
16,TRBD2,TRBJ2-3,NA,TRBV7-9,CASSSGLAGVADTQYF,TGTGCCAGCAGCTCCGGCCTAGCGGGGGTCGCCGATACGCAGTATTTT
13,NA,TRBJ2-7,NA,TRBV7-3,CASSSPSSYEQYF,TGTGCCAGCAGCTCACCATCATCCTACGAGCAGTACTTC
15,NA,TRBJ1-1,NA,TRBV5-1,CASSSLTGPNTEAFF,TGCGCCAGCAGCTCCTTGACGGGTCCTAACACTGAAGCTTTCTTT
15,NA,TRBJ2-7,NA,TRBV7-3,CASSLTGGQSYEQYF,TGTGCCAGCAGCTTAACGGGGGGACAGTCCTACGAGCAGTACTTC
13,NA,TRBJ2-2,few,TRBV7-3,CASSLTSYGELFF,TGTGCCAGCAGCTTAACTAGTTACGGGGAGCTGTTTTTT
13,NA,TRBJ2-5,NA,TRBV29-1,CSVDRGDEETQYF,TGCAGCGTTGACAGGGGGGACGAGGAGACCCAGTACTTC
15,TRBD1,TRBJ1-1,NA,TRBV28,CASSQPGQGNTEAFF,TGTGCCAGCAGTCAACCGGGACAGGGGAACACTGAAGCTTTCTTT
16,NA,TRBJ1-3,once,TRBV18,CASSPGEGFSGNTIYF,TGTGCCAGCTCACCCGGGGAGGGTTTCTCTGGAAACACCATATATTTT
14,TRBD1,TRBJ1-5,once,TRBV6-5,CASSSRDRDQPQHF,TGTGCCAGCAGTTCCCGGGACAGGGATCAGCCCCAGCATTTT
13,TRBD2,TRBJ2-7,NA,TRBV6-5,CASTSWGGYEQYF,TGTGCCAGCACCAGCTGGGGGGGGTACGAGCAGTACTTC
15,NA,TRBJ1-6,NA,TRBV4-2,CASSQGRAPSSPLHF,TGTGCCAGCAGCCAAGGTAGGGCGCCTTCCTCACCCCTCCACTTT
11,NA,TRBJ2-7,NA,TRBV30,CAWSVSREQYF,TGTGCCTGGAGTGTATCTAGGGAGCAGTACTTC
16,NA,TRBJ1-3,NA,TRBV7-9,CASSLRGASSGNTIYF,TGTGCCAGCAGCTTAAGAGGGGCGAGCTCTGGAAACACCATATATTTT
16,NA,TRBJ2-2,NA,TRBV2,CASNKQGPAATGELFF,TGTGCCAGCAACAAACAGGGCCCGGCGGCCACCGGGGAGCTGTTTTTT
14,NA,TRBJ1-1,NA,TRBV19,CASSIVGARTEAFF,TGTGCCAGTAGTATAGTGGGGGCAAGGACTGAAGCTTTCTTT
14,NA,TRBJ1-5,NA,TRBV6-1,CASRVDWINQPQHF,TGTGCCAGCAGGGTGGACTGGATCAATCAGCCCCAGCATTTT
14,TRBD1,TRBJ1-1,NA,TRBV7-2,CASLDTGVNTEAFF,TGTGCCAGCTTGGACACAGGGGTGAACACTGAAGCTTTCTTT
13,NA,TRBJ2-1,NA,TRBV5-1,CASSLATDNEQFF,TGCGCCAGCAGCTTGGCGACAGACAATGAGCAGTTCTTC
15,NA,TRBJ1-2,NA,TRBV19,CASSPSGEGGYGYTF,TGTGCCAGTAGTCCCTCGGGGGAGGGCGGCTATGGCTACACCTTC
19,TRBD1,TRBJ1-1,NA,TRBV5-5,CASSFWDRNIFRLNTEAFF,TGTGCCAGCAGCTTTTGGGACAGGAACATTTTTCGATTGAACACTGAAGCTTTCTTT
11,NA,TRBJ1-1,NA,TRBV18,CASSPNTEAFF,TGTGCCAGCTCACCAAACACTGAAGCTTTCTTT
15,TRBD1,TRBJ1-4,NA,TRBV2,CASRELQGSNEKLFF,TGTGCCAGCAGGGAATTACAGGGGTCTAATGAAAAACTGTTTTTT
12,NA,TRBJ1-2,NA,TRBV11-2,CASSRLTYGYTF,TGTGCCAGCAGCCGGCTCACCTATGGCTACACCTTC
12,NA,TRBJ2-7,NA,TRBV10-1,CASSESGYEQYF,TGCGCCAGCAGTGAGTCCGGGTACGAGCAGTACTTC
15,NA,TRBJ2-4,NA,TRBV27,CASRAQGWTKNIQYF,TGTGCCAGCAGGGCACAGGGTTGGACCAAAAACATTCAGTACTTC
14,TRBD1,TRBJ1-1,NA,TRBV5-1,CASSSGGMNTEAFF,TGCGCCAGCAGCTCAGGGGGCATGAACACTGAAGCTTTCTTT
14,TRBD1,TRBJ1-5,NA,TRBV5-1,CASSLTGEGQPQHF,TGCGCCAGCAGCTTGACAGGGGAGGGTCAGCCCCAGCATTTT
14,NA,TRBJ1-3,few,TRBV10-1,CASSEGDSGNTIYF,TGCGCCAGCAGTGAGGGGGATTCTGGAAACACCATATATTTT
13,TRBD1,TRBJ2-3,once,TRBV29-1,CSVTGTGTDTQYF,TGCAGCGTGACCGGGACAGGGACAGATACGCAGTATTTT
15,TRBD2,TRBJ2-7,NA,TRBV30,CAWSKGLAGADAKYF,TGTGCCTGGAGTAAAGGACTAGCGGGGGCCGACGCCAAGTACTTC